The rows below give T cell receptor beta chains drawn from one sample of a study of blood T cell repertoires in COVID-19. Only in-frame clones appear in the TCRdb table, and some are missing; sequencing was by immunoSEQ multiplex PCR. Of about 180,000 clones in the sample, over 75% were seen once. Sequences were obtained from peripheral blood. Every receptor here comes from an older man with active or convalescent COVID-19. CDR3s include the opening cysteine and the closing phenylalanine or tryptophan. D genes are given only for firm matches. The size entry is marked missing in some rows and otherwise reads once, few, many or a size class.

D: .; J: TRBJ2-6; V: TRBV19; size: .; DNA: TGTGCCAGTAGTCCGAAACAGGGCTCTGGGGCCAACGTCCTGACTTTC; CDR3: CASSPKQGSGANVLTF
D: .; J: TRBJ2-2; V: TRBV6-1; size: .; DNA: TGTGCCAGCAGTGAAGTTGCGGGCCTCACCGGGGAGCTGTTTTTT; CDR3: CASSEVAGLTGELFF
D: .; J: TRBJ1-1; V: TRBV7-9; size: .; DNA: TGTGCCAGCAGCTTTTATAAGGGGAAGAGGTTGAATTCGTACACTGAAGCTTTCTTT; CDR3: CASSFYKGKRLNSYTEAFF
D: .; J: TRBJ1-5; V: TRBV7-2; size: .; DNA: TGTGCCAGCAGCTTAGTGCGGAAGAATCAGCCCCAGCATTTT; CDR3: CASSLVRKNQPQHF
D: .; J: TRBJ1-6; V: TRBV9; size: .; DNA: TGTGCCAGCTGTTCAGATGATTCACCCCTCCACTTT; CDR3: CASCSDDSPLHF
D: TRBD1; J: TRBJ2-3; V: TRBV4-2; size: .; DNA: TGTGCCAGTACTCCGGGACAGTCAGATACGCAGTATTTT; CDR3: CASTPGQSDTQYF
D: .; J: TRBJ1-4; V: TRBV6-5; size: .; DNA: TGTGCCAGCAGCGCAGGGCTAGCTAATGAAAAACTGTTTTTT; CDR3: CASSAGLANEKLFF
D: TRBD1; J: TRBJ1-1; V: TRBV11-2; size: .; DNA: TGTGCCAGCAGCTTTACAGGGGTGAACACTGAAGCTTTCTTT; CDR3: CASSFTGVNTEAFF
D: .; J: TRBJ1-2; V: TRBV2; size: few; DNA: TGTGCCAGCAGAGCAGACATCTATAACTATGGCTACACCTTC; CDR3: CASRADIYNYGYTF
D: TRBD2; J: TRBJ2-3; V: TRBV4-2; size: .; DNA: TGTGCCAGCAGCCAAGCGGGACTAGCGGAGACAGATACGCAGTATTTT; CDR3: CASSQAGLAETDTQYF
D: .; J: TRBJ1-2; V: TRBV4-3; size: .; DNA: TGCGCCAGCAGCCAAGTCAATTGGGGGGCTAACTATGGCTACACCTTC; CDR3: CASSQVNWGANYGYTF
D: TRBD1; J: TRBJ2-7; V: TRBV15; size: .; DNA: TGTGCCACCAGCAGAGACAGGGGGCGGGAGCAGTACTTC; CDR3: CATSRDRGREQYF
D: TRBD1; J: TRBJ2-7; V: TRBV7-9; size: .; DNA: TGTGCCAGCAGCTCTCAGGGGGCGGCGGCCTACGAGCAGTACTTC; CDR3: CASSSQGAAAYEQYF
D: TRBD1; J: TRBJ2-7; V: TRBV5-4; size: .; DNA: TGTGCCAGCAGCTTGGGAGGGACAGGGAGAAACTACGAGCAGTACTTC; CDR3: CASSLGGTGRNYEQYF
D: .; J: TRBJ1-1; V: TRBV2; size: .; DNA: TGTGCCAGCAGTTCTGAGAGGAGCACTGAAGCTTTCTTT; CDR3: CASSSERSTEAFF
D: TRBD1; J: TRBJ1-6; V: TRBV28; size: .; DNA: TGTGCCAGCAGTACCGTGACAGGGGTCGGGGATTCACCCCTCCACTTT; CDR3: CASSTVTGVGDSPLHF
D: .; J: TRBJ2-1; V: TRBV18; size: many; DNA: TGTGCCAGCTCACTCCTGACACGTTACAATGAGCAGTTCTTC; CDR3: CASSLLTRYNEQFF
D: TRBD1; J: TRBJ1-6; V: TRBV5-1; size: .; DNA: TGCGCCAGCAGCTCTGGGACAGGGGGCTATAATTCACCCCTCCACTTT; CDR3: CASSSGTGGYNSPLHF
D: TRBD1; J: TRBJ2-1; V: TRBV29-1; size: once; DNA: TGCAGCGTTGAAGTTGAAGGGACAGGGAACAGGCATGAGCAGTTCTTC; CDR3: CSVEVEGTGNRHEQFF
D: TRBD2; J: TRBJ2-3; V: TRBV5-5; size: once; DNA: TGTGCCAGCAGCATAGCAATAGCGGGAGCCTCAGATACGCAGTATTTT; CDR3: CASSIAIAGASDTQYF
D: .; J: TRBJ2-1; V: TRBV2; size: .; DNA: TGTGCCAGCAGTGATCTTAGCTCCTACAATGAGCAGTTCTTC; CDR3: CASSDLSSYNEQFF
D: TRBD1; J: TRBJ1-2; V: TRBV2; size: few; DNA: TGTGCCAGCAGTGTCCAAAGGACAGGGGACTATGGCTACACCTTC; CDR3: CASSVQRTGDYGYTF
D: TRBD2; J: TRBJ2-1; V: TRBV5-1; size: many; DNA: TGCGCCAGCAGCTCGCTCTACCGGGGGGGCTCCTACAATGAGCAGTTCTTC; CDR3: CASSSLYRGGSYNEQFF
D: .; J: TRBJ1-2; V: TRBV19; size: .; DNA: TGTGCCAGTAGCCCCGAGGCAGACTTATATGGCTACACCTTC; CDR3: CASSPEADLYGYTF
D: .; J: TRBJ1-2; V: TRBV28; size: .; DNA: TGTGCCAGCTCCCACGGGGGCTACACCTTC; CDR3: CASSHGGYTF
D: TRBD1; J: TRBJ1-1; V: TRBV2; size: .; DNA: TGTGCCAGCAGTGAAGGGACAGGGGGCCGAGCTTTCTTT; CDR3: CASSEGTGGRAFF
D: TRBD1; J: TRBJ2-2; V: TRBV4-1; size: few; DNA: TGCGCCAGCAGCTCCCGGACAGGTCTCCTGTTCACCGGGGAGCTGTTTTTT; CDR3: CASSSRTGLLFTGELFF
D: .; J: TRBJ1-4; V: TRBV7-9; size: many; DNA: TGTGCCAGCAGCTTTTCCGGGGGAGGAGATGAAAAACTGTTTTTT; CDR3: CASSFSGGGDEKLFF
D: TRBD1; J: TRBJ1-6; V: TRBV5-8; size: few; DNA: TGTGCCAGCAGCGGGGACAGTGGGGCACCCCTCCACTTT; CDR3: CASSGDSGAPLHF
D: TRBD1; J: TRBJ2-2; V: TRBV6-1; size: many; DNA: TGTGCCAGCAGTGAAAGGGCAAACGGACAGGGGTTACGGGACACCGGGGAGCTGTTTTTT; CDR3: CASSERANGQGLRDTGELFF
D: TRBD2; J: TRBJ2-7; V: TRBV9; size: .; DNA: TGTGCCAGCAGCGTAGGGGGACTACCATCTACGAAGCAGTACTTC; CDR3: CASSVGGLPSTKQYF
D: TRBD2; J: TRBJ2-5; V: TRBV5-1; size: .; DNA: TGCGCCAGCAGCTTGCAGGGGCGGGGGGAACAAGAGACCCAGTACTTC; CDR3: CASSLQGRGEQETQYF
D: TRBD1; J: TRBJ2-2; V: TRBV5-1; size: .; DNA: TGCGCCAGCAGCTTGCGCACGGGACAGGGTTTCACCGGGGAGCTGTTTTTT; CDR3: CASSLRTGQGFTGELFF
D: TRBD2; J: TRBJ2-2; V: TRBV5-1; size: once; DNA: TGCGCCAGCAGCGACACGGGGGGGACCGGGGAGCTGTTTTTT; CDR3: CASSDTGGTGELFF
D: .; J: TRBJ2-5; V: TRBV11-3; size: .; DNA: TGTGCCAGCAGCCCCAGCATGGAGGACCAAGAGACCCAGTACTTC; CDR3: CASSPSMEDQETQYF
D: TRBD1; J: TRBJ2-1; V: TRBV7-2; size: .; DNA: TGTGCCAGCAGCTCTCTCTGGGACAGGGGCGATGAGCAGTTCTTC; CDR3: CASSSLWDRGDEQFF
D: .; J: TRBJ1-3; V: TRBV5-1; size: .; DNA: TGCGCCAGCAGCTTGGTCCCCTCTTTCTCTGGAAACACCATATATTTT; CDR3: CASSLVPSFSGNTIYF
D: .; J: TRBJ1-6; V: TRBV28; size: .; DNA: TGTGCCAGCAGTTTACGCGGGAGCTCCTATAATTCACCCCTCCACTTT; CDR3: CASSLRGSSYNSPLHF
D: TRBD1; J: TRBJ2-1; V: TRBV5-8; size: .; DNA: TGTGCCAGCAGCTCCTATGGGACAGTTAACAATGAGCAGTTCTTC; CDR3: CASSSYGTVNNEQFF
D: .; J: TRBJ2-1; V: TRBV5-1; size: .; DNA: TGCGCCAGCAGCTTTCACACGGGGAGCACCTACAATGAGCAGTTCTTC; CDR3: CASSFHTGSTYNEQFF
D: .; J: TRBJ2-2; V: TRBV27; size: .; DNA: TGTGCCAGCGGGGTCCAGGGGCGAGGCACCGGGGAGCTGTTTTTT; CDR3: CASGVQGRGTGELFF
D: TRBD2; J: TRBJ2-7; V: TRBV19; size: .; DNA: TGTGCCAGTAGTATCACCTGGCTAGCGGGACAGTACGAGCAGTACTTC; CDR3: CASSITWLAGQYEQYF
D: .; J: TRBJ1-2; V: TRBV9; size: few; DNA: TGTGCCAGCAGCGTAGGAACAGAGTTAGCTAACTATGGCTACACCTTC; CDR3: CASSVGTELANYGYTF
D: .; J: TRBJ1-2; V: TRBV3-1/TRBV3-2; size: .; DNA: TGTGCCAGCAGCCAAGGAGAGTATGGCTACACCTTC; CDR3: CASSQGEYGYTF
D: .; J: TRBJ1-1; V: TRBV3-1/TRBV3-2; size: .; DNA: TGTGCCAGCAGCCACGCGTCGAACACTGAAGCTTTCTTT; CDR3: CASSHASNTEAFF
D: TRBD1; J: TRBJ2-1; V: TRBV5-1; size: .; DNA: TGCGCCAGCAGCTTAACATTACAGGGGCATGAGCAGTTCTTC; CDR3: CASSLTLQGHEQFF
D: .; J: TRBJ1-1; V: TRBV5-1; size: .; DNA: TGCGCCAGCAGCTTGACAGGTGAGAACACTGAAGCTTTCTTT; CDR3: CASSLTGENTEAFF
D: TRBD1; J: TRBJ1-4; V: TRBV3-1/TRBV3-2; size: .; DNA: TGTGCCAGCAGCCTCGACAGGGGGTTCGAAAAACTGTTTTTT; CDR3: CASSLDRGFEKLFF
D: .; J: TRBJ2-1; V: TRBV5-1; size: .; DNA: TGCGCCAGCAGTCGTCTAGACTACAATGAGCAGTTCTTC; CDR3: CASSRLDYNEQFF
D: TRBD1; J: TRBJ1-1; V: TRBV6-2/TRBV6-3; size: .; DNA: TGTGCCAGCAGCTTCGGGACAGTTGAAGCTTTCTTT; CDR3: CASSFGTVEAFF
D: .; J: TRBJ1-1; V: TRBV7-9; size: .; DNA: TGTGCCAGCAGCCCCGGTTCAGGGGACGGGACTGAAGCTTTCTTT; CDR3: CASSPGSGDGTEAFF